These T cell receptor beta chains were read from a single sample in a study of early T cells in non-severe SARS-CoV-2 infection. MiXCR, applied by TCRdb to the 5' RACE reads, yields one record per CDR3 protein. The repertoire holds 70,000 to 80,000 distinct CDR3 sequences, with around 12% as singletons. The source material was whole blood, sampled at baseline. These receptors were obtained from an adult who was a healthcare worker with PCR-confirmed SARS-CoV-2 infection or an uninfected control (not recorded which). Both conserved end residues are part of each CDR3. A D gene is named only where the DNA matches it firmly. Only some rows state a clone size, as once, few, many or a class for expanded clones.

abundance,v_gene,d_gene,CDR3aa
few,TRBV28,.,CASSPPPGTLEQFF
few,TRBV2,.,CASSERQGFLTGNTIYF
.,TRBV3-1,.,CASSQESFPTDTQYF
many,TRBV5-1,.,CASSFQRGSYNEQFF
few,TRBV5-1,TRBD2,CASSLDGRGLASYTDTQYF
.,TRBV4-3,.,CASSQNQGGNQPQHF
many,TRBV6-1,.,CASSEWEGRTEAFF
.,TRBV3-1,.,CASRGKRADSYNEQFF
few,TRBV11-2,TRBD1,CASSGSGTAVKAFF
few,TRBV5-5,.,CASSLFQNTGELFF
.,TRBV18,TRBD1,CASSSGTASYEQYF
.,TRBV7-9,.,CASSLTRVSHEQYF
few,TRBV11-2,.,CASSLDVLAGTDTQYF
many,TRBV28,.,CASTPRVGGRNSPLHF
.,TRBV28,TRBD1,CASSLGDRDNYGYTF
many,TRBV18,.,CASSPPGTDTQYF
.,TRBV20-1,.,CSARLGDTQYF
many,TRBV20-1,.,CSARPGRQFSTEAFF
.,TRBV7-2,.,CASSLVPDSAYEQYF
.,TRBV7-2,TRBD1,CASSLGYRGGYGYTF
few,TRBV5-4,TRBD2,CASSLGGLAGNTGELFF
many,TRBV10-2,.,CASSESTLAGREAFF
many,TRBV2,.,CASSEAEGWGNEQFF
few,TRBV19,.,CASSPLGQAYEQYF
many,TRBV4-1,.,CASSQGRGRGNTEAFF
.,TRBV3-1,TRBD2,CASSQVLAGDEQYF
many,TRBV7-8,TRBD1,CASSFRTGANYGYTF
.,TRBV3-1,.,CASSPSNVETQYF
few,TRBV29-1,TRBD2,CSVALAGDSTDTQYF
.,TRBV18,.,CASSPRQILNNQPQHF
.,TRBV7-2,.,CASSLEDDYQETQYF
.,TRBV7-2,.,CASSPRPRGSSYNEQFF
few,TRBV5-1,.,CASSCPETQYF
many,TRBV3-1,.,CASSRGGRTDTQYF
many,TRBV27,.,CASSGTREQYF
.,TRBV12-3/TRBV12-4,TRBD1,CASSFSTGFEAFF
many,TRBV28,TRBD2,CASTPNPTSGSYNEQFF
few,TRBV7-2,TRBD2,CASSLRGGYNEQFF
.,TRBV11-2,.,CASSLRLKESYNEQFF
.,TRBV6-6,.,CASSGVVGIAGNTIYF
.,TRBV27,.,CASSSVNTDTQYF
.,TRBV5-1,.,CASSVEGGSYEQYF
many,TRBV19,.,CASSLLDKPNYGYTF
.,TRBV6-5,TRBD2,CASSVAGASYEQYF
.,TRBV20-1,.,CSARGASGERGTYEQYF
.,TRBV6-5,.,CASRLGGQYEQYF